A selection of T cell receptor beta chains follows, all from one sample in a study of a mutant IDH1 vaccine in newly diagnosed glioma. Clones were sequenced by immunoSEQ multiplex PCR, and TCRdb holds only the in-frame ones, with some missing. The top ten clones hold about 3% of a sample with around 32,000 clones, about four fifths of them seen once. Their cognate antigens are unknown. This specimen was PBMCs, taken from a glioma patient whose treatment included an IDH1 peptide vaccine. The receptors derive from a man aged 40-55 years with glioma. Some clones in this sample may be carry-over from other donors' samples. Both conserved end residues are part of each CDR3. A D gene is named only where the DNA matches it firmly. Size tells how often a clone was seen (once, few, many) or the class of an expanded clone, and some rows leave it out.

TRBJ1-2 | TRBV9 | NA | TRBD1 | TGTGCCAGCAGCGCCTGGGGACAGGGCGGCTATGGCTACACCTTC | CASSAWGQGGYGYTF
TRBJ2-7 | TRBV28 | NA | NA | TGTGCCAGCAGTACCAGGGTTCTTGCCTCCTACGAGCAGTACTTC | CASSTRVLASYEQYF
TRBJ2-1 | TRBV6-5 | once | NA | TGTGCCAGCAGTTACAGCGTTACAGGGAAGTCCGAGCAGTTCTTC | CASSYSVTGKSEQFF
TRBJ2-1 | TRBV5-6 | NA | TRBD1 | TGTGCCAGCAGTCCCGGGACAGGGGGCTACAATGAGCAGTTCTTC | CASSPGTGGYNEQFF
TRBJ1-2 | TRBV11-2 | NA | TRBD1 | TGTGCCAGCAGCCGTTTGTCAGGGGGCAATGGCTACACCTTC | CASSRLSGGNGYTF
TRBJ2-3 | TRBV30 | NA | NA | TGTGCCTGGAGTGGGCCCGCACGCGGGGCCAGCACAGATACGCAGTATTTT | CAWSGPARGASTDTQYF
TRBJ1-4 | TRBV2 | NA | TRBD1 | TGTGCCAGCAGTTACATCATCACAGGGGTGCGGGATGAAAAACTGTTTTTT | CASSYIITGVRDEKLFF
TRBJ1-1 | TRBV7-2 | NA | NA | TGTGCCAGCAGTCAGGCTCTCTCAGGGAGCACTGAAGCTTTCTTT | CASSQALSGSTEAFF
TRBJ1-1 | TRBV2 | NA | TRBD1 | TGTGCCAGCAGCGAACAGGGGGCTGAGAGCACTGAAGCTTTCTTT | CASSEQGAESTEAFF
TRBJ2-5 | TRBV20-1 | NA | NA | TGCAGTGCACGGAGAGGGGAGACCCAGTACTTC | CSARRGETQYF
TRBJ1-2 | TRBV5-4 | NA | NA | TGTGCCAGCACCACGGACAGTAACTATGGCTACACCTTC | CASTTDSNYGYTF
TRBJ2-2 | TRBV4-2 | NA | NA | TGTGCCAGCAGCCAAGATCGACAGGAGCCCAGCGAGGAGCTGTTTTTT | CASSQDRQEPSEELFF
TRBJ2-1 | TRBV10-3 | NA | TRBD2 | TGTGCCATCAGTGAACGGACTAGCGGGGGGTACAATGAGCAGTTCTTC | CAISERTSGGYNEQFF
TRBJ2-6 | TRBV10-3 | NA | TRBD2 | TGTGCCATCAGTGTGGGACTAGCGGGGGCCGGGCCCTCTGGGGCCAACGTCCTGACTTTC | CAISVGLAGAGPSGANVLTF
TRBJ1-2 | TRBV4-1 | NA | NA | TGCGCCAGCAGCCAAGATGGTCGGCAGGGAGGAAACTATGGCTACACCTTC | CASSQDGRQGGNYGYTF
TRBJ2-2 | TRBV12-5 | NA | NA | TGTGCTAGTGGTCTCAGGGTCACCGGGGAGCTGTTTTTT | CASGLRVTGELFF
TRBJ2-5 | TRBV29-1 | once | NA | TGCAGCGTTGAAGATCAGGGGAGGACCCAGTACTTC | CSVEDQGRTQYF
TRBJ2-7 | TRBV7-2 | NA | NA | TGTGCCAGCAGCGTAACCCGCTCCTACGAGCAGTACTTC | CASSVTRSYEQYF
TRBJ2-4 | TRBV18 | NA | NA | TGTGCCAGCTCACCAACACAGTCCAAAAACATTCAGTACTTC | CASSPTQSKNIQYF
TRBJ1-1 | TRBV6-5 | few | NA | TGTGCCAGCAGTTACTCGCGGATACCCGGCACTGAAGCTTTCTTT | CASSYSRIPGTEAFF